These 31 T cell receptor beta chains were sequenced from one sample in a study of cytomegalovirus exposure and HLA in healthy donors. Both 60 Vbeta primers and 13 Jbeta primers went into the PCR. The data were produced by immunoSEQ multiplex PCR, yet TCRdb's version contains in-frame clones alone and is incomplete. The table includes about 98,000 clones, 70% to 90% detected once. The source material was PBMCs. Every receptor here comes from a man in his forties in good health and CMV-seronegative.

The chain recombines TRBV29-1 with TRBJ1-1; 8 positions match TRBD1. The germline V gene has CDR1 SQVTM and CDR2 ANQGSEA. Losses at the gene ends were 6 bases for V and 8 bases for J; bases not matched to a gene: 5. The CDR3 runs 11 residues. Here the CDR3 reads CSVTGQGEAFF. The DNA for the CDR3 is TGCAGCGTGACCGGACAGGGAGAAGCTTTCTTT. Using reference TRBV29-1 and TRBJ1-1 for the parts outside the CDR3, the full variable domain is SAVISQKPSRDICQRGTSLTIQCQVDSQVTMMFWYRQQPGQSLTLIATANQGSEATYESGFVIDKFPISRPNLTFSTLTVSNMSPEDSSIYLCSVTGQGEAFFGQGTRLTVV.

This sequence joins TRBV7-3 and TRBJ2-1; 8 bases agree with TRBD2. This CDR3 is 15 amino acids long. V trimming: 4 bases; J trimming: 4 bases; junction bases outside the gene matches: 6. Germline CDR1 and CDR2: SGHTA and FQGTGA. The CDR3 nucleotides read TGTGCCAGCAGCTACCAATCTAGCGGGTACAATGAGCAGTTCTTC. Amino acid sequence: CASSYQSSGYNEQFF.

The chain is built from TRBV4-1 and TRBJ2-1, with a possible D match to TRBD1 (5 bases). The CDR3 is made up of 13 amino acids. Germline V gives CDR1 MGHRA, CDR2 YSYEKL. Trimming took 4 bases from V and 5 from J, leaving 9 bases between them. CDR3 region: CASSPGKNNEQFF. The CDR3 nucleotides are TGCGCCAGCAGCCCAGGGAAGAACAATGAGCAGTTCTTC.

The CDR3 nucleotides read TGTGCCAGCAGCTTAGCTGCGGGACAGGGGGGTGAGCAGTACTTC. Protein sequence: CASSLAAGQGGEQYF. V is TRBV7-2 and J is TRBJ2-7, with TRBD1 identical over 11 bases. CDR1 and CDR2 from the germline V gene are SGHTA and FQGNSA. This CDR3 has 15 amino acids. Trimming cost V 0 bases and J 7 bases; bases outside gene matches: 5.

This chain links TRBV5-1 with TRBJ1-4; 8 bases are shared with TRBD1. V dropped 4 bases and J dropped 0; count of bases not matched to a gene: 8. The CDR3 loop spans 17 amino acids. Germline CDR1 reads SGHRS; CDR2 reads YFSETQ. This CDR3 is CASSPTRQGTTNEKLFF. CDR3 DNA: TGCGCCAGCAGCCCCACCCGACAGGGGACAACTAATGAAAAACTGTTTTTT.

Worth noting for this clone: Within the sample, other DNA sequences also encode this same CDR3. This chain joins TRBV27 and TRBJ2-7, with D perhaps matching TRBD2 (6 bases). The germline CDR1 and CDR2 sequences are MNHEY and SMNVEV (reference sequence). This CDR3 contains 15 residues. V was cut by 5 bases and J by 2 bases, with 16 bases left in between. The DNA of the CDR3 is TGTGCCAGCAGTCGGCCCTGGGCGGGGCCCTACGAGCAGTACTTC. Translated, it gives CASSRPWAGPYEQYF.

V gene TRBV5-1 combines with J gene TRBJ2-7, with TRBD1 as a possible D gene (6 bases). The CDR3 loop spans 12 amino acids. In germline, CDR1 is SGHRS, CDR2 YFSETQ. V shed 2 bases and J shed 6 bases, with 9 bases lying between them. CDR3 loop: CASSFTGFEQYF. The CDR3, as DNA: TGCGCCAGCAGCTTCACAGGGTTCGAGCAGTACTTC. The entire variable domain, with the rest obtained from reference TRBV5-1 and TRBJ2-7, is as follows: KAGVTQTPRYLIKTRGQQVTLSCSPISGHRSVSWYQQTPGQGLQFLFEYFSETQRNKGNFPGRFSGRQFSNSRSEMNVSTLELGDSALYLCASSFTGFEQYFGPGTRLTVT.

V usage is TRBV6-6 and J usage is TRBJ2-3, with 8 nucleotides matching TRBD2. There are 16 residues in the CDR3. V gave up 2 bases and J gave up 2 bases; unmatched junction bases: 6. Germline V gene lookup returns CDR1 MNHNY and CDR2 SVGAGI (reference sequence). The CDR3 here is CASSYPGGGTTDTQYF. CDR3 DNA: TGTGCCAGCAGTTACCCGGGCGGGGGGACCACAGATACGCAGTATTTT.

The rearrangement joins TRBV29-1 to TRBJ2-3; D gene uncertain. Trimming removed 3 bases from V and 6 bases from J, with 16 bases in between. CDR1 and CDR2 from the germline V gene are SQVTM and ANQGSEA. The CDR3 loop spans 14 amino acids. CDR3 amino acids: CSVEAPSLKDTQYF. The CDR3 nucleotides are TGCAGCGTTGAGGCCCCATCGTTAAAGGATACGCAGTATTTT.

The gene calls are TRBV2 and TRBJ1-1; 7 positions agree with TRBD1. Looked up from germline, CDR1 is SNHLY and CDR2 is FYNNEI. The length of the CDR3 is 13 residues. V was clipped by 4 bases and J by 5 bases; unmatched bases: 4. The chain's CDR3 is CASSVLTGTEAFF. The CDR3 bases are TGTGCCAGCAGTGTCTTGACAGGGACTGAAGCTTTCTTT.

The rearrangement links TRBV7-3 to TRBJ2-7; 9 bases match TRBD2. Looked up from germline, CDR1 is SGHTA and CDR2 is FQGTGA. Unmatched junction bases numbered 8, after V lost 2 bases and J lost 3 bases. This CDR3 spans 16 amino acids. The chain's CDR3 is CASSLAPAGGDYEQYF. CDR3 DNA: TGTGCCAGCAGCTTAGCCCCTGCGGGGGGGGACTACGAGCAGTACTTC.

The chain uses TRBV28 and TRBJ1-1; 8 bases align to TRBD1. There are 15 residues in the CDR3. J lost 0 bases, V lost 6 bases, and 6 bases had no gene match. Germline V gene sequence: CDR1 MDHEN, CDR2 SYDVKM. As DNA, the CDR3 is TGTGCCAGCAGCAGGGGGCTAGTGGTGAACACTGAAGCTTTCTTT. Protein sequence: CASSRGLVVNTEAFF.

About this clone: This CDR3 is also generated by other DNA sequences in the sample. V is TRBV7-9 and J is TRBJ2-3; 15 bases are a match to TRBD2. V lost 3 bases to trimming and J lost 2 bases; unmatched junction nucleotides: 3. Germline V CDR1 and CDR2: SEHNR, FQNEAQ (reference sequence). The CDR3 covers 17 residues. The CDR3 sequence: CASSLGTSGGHTDTQYF. As DNA, the CDR3 is TGTGCCAGCAGCTTGGGGACTAGCGGGGGGCACACAGATACGCAGTATTTT.

The rearrangement uses TRBV4-3 and TRBJ1-2; TRBD1 is a possible D gene (5 bases). Trimming left V 0 bases short and J 5 bases short, with 10 bases between. The CDR3 covers 14 residues. Germline CDR1 LGHNA, CDR2 YSLEER. The CDR3 DNA follows: TGCGCCAGCAGCCAAGACTACGGGGGTTATGGCTACACCTTC. Encoded protein: CASSQDYGGYGYTF.

The rearrangement links TRBV5-1 to TRBJ1-1; perhaps TRBD1 as D (6 bases). V was cut by 0 bases and J by 0 bases, with 12 bases left in between. CDR3 size: 16 residues. The V gene's germline CDR1 is SGHRS and CDR2 YFSETQ. In DNA form, the CDR3 reads TGCGCCAGCAGCTTGGGAGAGGGGGGGTTGAACACTGAAGCTTTCTTT. This gives the protein CASSLGEGGLNTEAFF.

This clone appeared a few times. The V and J genes are TRBV27 and TRBJ2-7; 9 positions match TRBD1. CDR3 length: 17 amino acids. Germline CDR1 and CDR2: MNHEY and SMNVEV (reference sequence). Germline trimming cut 2 bases from V and 1 base from J; bases unmatched to any gene: 9. CDR3 amino acids: CASSLGEGTGRSYEQYF. The CDR3, as DNA: TGTGCCAGCAGTTTAGGGGAAGGGACAGGGAGGTCCTACGAGCAGTACTTC.

CDR3 bases: TGCGCCAGCAGCTTGGTAGAGGGAGTGGCCAACGTCCTGACTTTC. Amino acid sequence: CASSLVEGVANVLTF. The gene calls are TRBV5-1 and TRBJ2-6, with D possibly matching TRBD2 (5 bases). Trimming shortened V by 0 bases and J by 6 bases, and 10 bases separated the two germline ends. Germline V CDR1 and CDR2: SGHRS, YFSETQ. The CDR3 is made up of 15 amino acids.

V and J are TRBV9 and TRBJ2-5; 15 bases fit TRBD2. CDR1 is SGDLS, CDR2 YYNGEE, per germline. The CDR3 sequence is 16 residues long. V gave up 3 bases and J gave up 2 bases; unmatched junction bases: 2. CDR3 sequence (DNA): TGTGCCAGCAGCGCCGGACTAGCGGGGGGGCAAGAGACCCAGTACTTC. Its translation: CASSAGLAGGQETQYF.

The chain recombines TRBV2 with TRBJ2-1, with D tentatively TRBD1 (6 bases). V lost 7 bases and J lost 8, with 15 bases in between. Germline CDR1 is SNHLY and CDR2 is FYNNEI. There are 13 residues in the CDR3. CDR3 residues: CASTNLPGDEQFF. The CDR3 DNA sequence: TGTGCCAGCACCAACTTACCAGGGGATGAGCAGTTCTTC. The entire variable domain, with the rest obtained from reference TRBV2 and TRBJ2-1, is as follows: EPEVTQTPSHQVTQMGQEVILRCVPISNHLYFYWYRQILGQKVEFLVSFYNNEISEKSEIFDDQFSVERPDGSNFTLKIRSTKLEDSAMYFCASTNLPGDEQFFGPGTRLTVL.

The CDR3 DNA is TGTGCCAGCTCATCCGGGACAGGGACCAATTCACCCCTCCACTTT. Translation: CASSSGTGTNSPLHF. The J gene is TRBJ1-6, the V gene TRBV18; 9 bases match TRBD1. The CDR3 sequence is 15 residues long. From germline, CDR1 is KGHSH and CDR2 LQKENI. Trimming took 5 bases from V and 7 from J; bases not matched to a gene: 6.

J is TRBJ1-5 and V is TRBV6-1, with unresolved D. V was pared by 2 bases and J by 11 bases, with 10 bases between. CDR1 and CDR2 (germline): MNHNS, SASEGT. This CDR3 spans 12 amino acids. CDR3 sequence reads: CASSEQRVAQHF. The CDR3, as DNA: TGTGCCAGCAGTGAACAACGCGTGGCCCAGCATTTT.

A few counts support this clone. V gene TRBV30 combines with J gene TRBJ2-3; D gene uncertain. CDR3 length: 16 amino acids. The germline gives CDR1 GTSNPN, CDR2 SVGIG (reference sequence). V was trimmed by 0 bases and J by 0 bases, leaving 13 bases between them. The CDR3 loop reads CAWSVFIPYSTDTQYF. The DNA for the CDR3 is TGTGCCTGGAGTGTATTCATCCCCTATAGCACAGATACGCAGTATTTT.

The chain links TRBV6-5 to TRBJ2-2; D gene ambiguous. Germline lookup yields CDR1 MNHEY and CDR2 SVGAGI. Trimming pared 7 bases from V and 2 bases from J, leaving 8 bases between. The CDR3 loop spans 13 amino acids. The CDR3 coding sequence is TGTGCCAGCACTAAACCCAACACCGGGGAGCTGTTTTTT. Translation: CASTKPNTGELFF.

The chain recombines TRBV7-2 with TRBJ2-7; 11 bases agree with TRBD2. Trimming cost V 1 base and J 2 bases; bases outside gene matches: 4. The germline V gene has CDR1 SGHTA and CDR2 FQGNSA. This CDR3 is 16 amino acids long. The CDR3 loop is CASSLVGTSGTYEQYF. Here the CDR3 DNA reads TGTGCCAGCAGCTTAGTTGGGACTAGCGGAACCTACGAGCAGTACTTC.

This chain links TRBV11-3 with TRBJ2-3; D possibly corresponds to TRBD1 (6 bases). CDR3 length equals 13 residues. V gave up 5 bases and J gave up 11 bases, with 17 bases separating them. CDR1 and CDR2 from the germline V gene are SGHNT and YENEEA. CDR3: CASSRDREQGQYF. The CDR3, as DNA: TGTGCCAGCAGCCGGGACCGGGAACAGGGGCAGTATTTT.

This clone was observed once. This sequence joins TRBV16 and TRBJ1-2; TRBD1 might be the D (5 bases). This CDR3 has 17 residues. Germline CDR1 reads KGHSY; CDR2 reads FQNENV. V was shortened by 4 bases and J by 10 bases, with 28 bases between the two germline ends. CDR3 region: CASSPIYRDFLFSAYTF. CDR3 bases: TGTGCCAGCAGCCCGATCTACCGGGACTTTTTATTCTCCGCCTACACCTTC.

The chain couples TRBV28 to TRBJ2-1, with a possible D match to TRBD2 (7 bases). This CDR3 comprises 18 residues. The germline V gene encodes CDR1 MDHEN and CDR2 SYDVKM. Trimming pared 2 bases from V and 6 bases from J, leaving 23 bases between. The CDR3 DNA reads as TGTGCCAGCAGTTTAGGGGGCCTCCGGACTAGTAAGGGCAATGAGCAGTTCTTC. Residues: CASSLGGLRTSKGNEQFF.

V is TRBV19 and J is TRBJ2-5; TRBD2 matches 15 bases. From germline, CDR1 is LNHDA and CDR2 SQIVND (reference sequence). V lost 4 bases to trimming and J lost 4 bases; unmatched junction nucleotides: 7. The CDR3 is 17 amino acids. The CDR3 DNA reads as TGTGCCAGTAGTAACCTGGGACTAGCGGGGGGCGGAGAGACCCAGTACTTC. This codes for CASSNLGLAGGGETQYF. Variable domain in full (rest from reference TRBV19 and TRBJ2-5): DGGITQSPKYLFRKEGQNVTLSCEQNLNHDAMYWYRQDPGQGLRLIYYSQIVNDFQKGDIAEGYSVSREKKESFPLTVTSAQKNPTAFYLCASSNLGLAGGGETQYFGPGTRLLVL.

This chain uses TRBV29-1 with TRBJ1-4; D not resolved. The ends were cut back, 2 bases at V and 11 bases at J, with 18 bases in the middle. CDR1 SQVTM and CDR2 ANQGSEA come from the germline V gene. The CDR3 length is 14 residues. The CDR3 protein is CSVERAGVGEKLFF. The CDR3 DNA reads TGCAGCGTTGAAAGAGCGGGAGTCGGGGAGAAACTGTTTTTT.

A note on this clone: One end of the junction varies from germline; a read error may be responsible. The sample has other DNA sequences that encode this CDR3 too. The gene calls are TRBV5-6 and TRBJ2-3, with a weak D call TRBD2 (5 bases). There are 16 residues in the CDR3. Germline CDR1 SGHDT, CDR2 YYEEEE. The chain's CDR3 is CASSFRADTFTDTQYF. Written as DNA, the CDR3 is TGTGCCAGCAGCTTCCGAGCGGATACCTTCACAGATACGCAGTATTTC.

This chain connects TRBV5-5 to TRBJ1-5; D uncertain. This CDR3 has 14 amino acids. Germline CDR1 reads SGHKS; CDR2 reads YYEKEE (reference sequence). Trimming left V 2 bases short and J 6 bases short, with 12 bases between. The CDR3 loop is CASSFSDTVQPQHF. As DNA, the CDR3 is TGTGCCAGCAGCTTCTCCGATACGGTTCAGCCCCAGCATTTT. Based on the CDR3 plus reference TRBV5-5 and TRBJ1-5, the full variable domain is DAGVTQSPTHLIKTRGQQVTLRCSPISGHKSVSWYQQVLGQGPQFIFQYYEKEERGRGNFPDRFSARQFPNYSSELNVNALLLGDSALYLCASSFSDTVQPQHFGDGTRLSIL.